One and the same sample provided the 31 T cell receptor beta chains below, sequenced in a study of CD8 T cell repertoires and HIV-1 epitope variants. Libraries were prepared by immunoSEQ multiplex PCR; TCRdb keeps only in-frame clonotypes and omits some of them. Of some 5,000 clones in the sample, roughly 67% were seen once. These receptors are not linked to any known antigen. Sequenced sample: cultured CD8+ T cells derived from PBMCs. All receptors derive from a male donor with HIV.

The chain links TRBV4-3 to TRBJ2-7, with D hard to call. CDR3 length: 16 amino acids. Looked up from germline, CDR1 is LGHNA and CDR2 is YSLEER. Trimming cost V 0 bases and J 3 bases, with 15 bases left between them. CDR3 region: CASSQEVGSVSYEQYF. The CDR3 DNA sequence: TGCGCCAGCAGCCAAGAGGTAGGATCGGTAAGCTACGAGCAGTACTTC.

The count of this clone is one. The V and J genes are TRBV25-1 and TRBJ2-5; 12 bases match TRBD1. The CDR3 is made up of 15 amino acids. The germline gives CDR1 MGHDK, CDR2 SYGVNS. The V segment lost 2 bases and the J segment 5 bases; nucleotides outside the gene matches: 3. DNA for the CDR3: TGTGCCAGCAGTGAAGGGACAGGGGGCGGGGAGACCCAGTACTTC. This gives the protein CASSEGTGGGETQYF.

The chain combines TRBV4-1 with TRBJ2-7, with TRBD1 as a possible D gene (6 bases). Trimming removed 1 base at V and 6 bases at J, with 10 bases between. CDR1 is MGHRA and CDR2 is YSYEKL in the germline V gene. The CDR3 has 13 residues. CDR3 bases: TGCGCCAGCAGCCAAGTTGAAGGGGGCGAGCAGTACTTC. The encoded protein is CASSQVEGGEQYF.

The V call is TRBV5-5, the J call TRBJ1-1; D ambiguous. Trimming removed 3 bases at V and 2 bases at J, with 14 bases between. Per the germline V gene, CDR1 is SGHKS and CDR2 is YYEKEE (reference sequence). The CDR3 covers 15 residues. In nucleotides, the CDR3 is TGTGCCAGCAGCTCTCTATCACAAGTAAACACTGAAGCTTTCTTT. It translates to CASSSLSQVNTEAFF.

CDR3 in DNA: TGTGCCAGCAGTTCCCCCTCCGAGTACTCCTACGAGCAGTACTTC. It codes for CASSSPSEYSYEQYF. V gene TRBV28 combines with J gene TRBJ2-7, with D unresolved. The CDR3 has 15 residues. The V gene's germline CDR1 is MDHEN and CDR2 SYDVKM. Trimming took off 4 bases at V and 0 bases at J, with 13 bases between the two ends.

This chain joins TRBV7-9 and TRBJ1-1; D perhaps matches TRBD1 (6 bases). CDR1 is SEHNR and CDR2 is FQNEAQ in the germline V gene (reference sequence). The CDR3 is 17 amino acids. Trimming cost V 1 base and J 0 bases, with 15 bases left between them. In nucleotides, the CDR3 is TGTGCCAGCAGCTTAGTGCCGGGGGCTGGAGTGAACACTGAAGCTTTCTTT. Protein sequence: CASSLVPGAGVNTEAFF.

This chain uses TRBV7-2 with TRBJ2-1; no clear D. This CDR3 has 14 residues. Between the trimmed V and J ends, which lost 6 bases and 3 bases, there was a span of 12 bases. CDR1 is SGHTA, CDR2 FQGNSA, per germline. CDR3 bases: TGTGCCAGCAGACCCTCGGTAGGCTACAATGAGCAGTTCTTC. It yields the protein CASRPSVGYNEQFF.

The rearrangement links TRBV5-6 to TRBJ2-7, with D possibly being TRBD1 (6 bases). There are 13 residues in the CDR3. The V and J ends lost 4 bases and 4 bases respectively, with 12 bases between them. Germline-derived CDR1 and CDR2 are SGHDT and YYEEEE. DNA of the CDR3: TGTGCCAGCAGCAGCGACAGGAGTTACGAGCAGTACTTC. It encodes CASSSDRSYEQYF.

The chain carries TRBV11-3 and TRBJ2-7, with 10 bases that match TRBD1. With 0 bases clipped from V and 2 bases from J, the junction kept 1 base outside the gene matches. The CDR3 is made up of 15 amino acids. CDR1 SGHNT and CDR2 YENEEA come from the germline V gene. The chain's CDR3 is CASSLDGTGAYEQYF. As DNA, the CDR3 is TGTGCCAGCAGCTTAGATGGGACAGGGGCCTACGAGCAGTACTTC.

The CDR3 DNA reads as TGTGCCAGCAGCTTAGCGGTAGTGTACCAAGAGACCCAGTACTTC. Its translation is CASSLAVVYQETQYF. The chain carries TRBV7-9 and TRBJ2-5; D uncertain. Germline V gene data show CDR1 as SEHNR and CDR2 as FQNEAQ (reference sequence). The CDR3 consists of 15 residues. Trimming pared 0 bases from V and 0 bases from J, leaving 8 bases between.

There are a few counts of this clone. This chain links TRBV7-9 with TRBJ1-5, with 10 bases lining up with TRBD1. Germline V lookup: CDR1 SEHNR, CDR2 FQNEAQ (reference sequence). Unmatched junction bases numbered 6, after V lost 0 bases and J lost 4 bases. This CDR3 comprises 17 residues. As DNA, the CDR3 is TGTGCCAGCAGCTTAGCGGACAGGGGGTTTGTTAATCAGCCCCAGCATTTT. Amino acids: CASSLADRGFVNQPQHF.

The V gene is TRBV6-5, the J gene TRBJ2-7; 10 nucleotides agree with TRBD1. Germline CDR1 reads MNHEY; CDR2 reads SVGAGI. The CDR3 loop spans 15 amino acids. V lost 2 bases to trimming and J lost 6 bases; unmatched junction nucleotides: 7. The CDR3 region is CASSYRDRGMGEQYF. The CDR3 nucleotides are TGTGCCAGCAGTTACCGGGACAGGGGTATGGGCGAGCAGTACTTC.

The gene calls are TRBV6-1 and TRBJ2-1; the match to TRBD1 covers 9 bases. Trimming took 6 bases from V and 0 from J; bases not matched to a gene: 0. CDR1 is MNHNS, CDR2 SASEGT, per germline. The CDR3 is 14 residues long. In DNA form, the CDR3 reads TGTGCCAGCAGGGACAGGGGCTCCTACAATGAGCAGTTCTTC. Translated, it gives CASRDRGSYNEQFF.

The CDR3 sequence: CASSQDPGGGRPYEQYF. The CDR3 DNA follows: TGTGCCAGCAGCCAAGACCCGGGAGGGGGCCGTCCCTACGAGCAGTACTTC. The V call is TRBV4-2, the J call TRBJ2-7; D is perhaps TRBD2 (8 bases). Trimming took off 0 bases at V and 2 bases at J, with 17 bases between the two ends. This CDR3 is 17 amino acids long. Germline assignment: CDR1 LGHNA and CDR2 YNFKEQ.

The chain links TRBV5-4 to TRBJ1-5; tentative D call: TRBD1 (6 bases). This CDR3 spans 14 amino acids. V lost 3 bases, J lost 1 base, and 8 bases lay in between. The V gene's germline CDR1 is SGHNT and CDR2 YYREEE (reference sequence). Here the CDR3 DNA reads TGTGCCAGCAGCTATGGACAGAGCAATCAGCCCCAGCATTTT. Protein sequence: CASSYGQSNQPQHF.

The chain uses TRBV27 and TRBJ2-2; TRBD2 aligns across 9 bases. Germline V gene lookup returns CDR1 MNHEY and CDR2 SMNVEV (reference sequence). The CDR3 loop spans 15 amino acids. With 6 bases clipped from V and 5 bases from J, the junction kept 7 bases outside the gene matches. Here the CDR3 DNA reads TGTGCCAGCAGCGACAAAGCGGGGGGAACCGGGGAGCTGTTTTTT. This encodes CASSDKAGGTGELFF.

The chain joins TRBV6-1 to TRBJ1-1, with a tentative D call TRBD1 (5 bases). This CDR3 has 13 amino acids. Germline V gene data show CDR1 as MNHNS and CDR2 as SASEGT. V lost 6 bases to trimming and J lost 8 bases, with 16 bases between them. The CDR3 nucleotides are TGTGCCAGCAGCTCTCCCGGGACTATAGAAGCTTTCTTT. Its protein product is CASSSPGTIEAFF.

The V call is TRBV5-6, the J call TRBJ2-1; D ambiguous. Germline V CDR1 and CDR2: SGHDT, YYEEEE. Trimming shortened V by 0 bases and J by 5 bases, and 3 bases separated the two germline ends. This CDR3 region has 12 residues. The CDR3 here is CASSLGDNEQFF. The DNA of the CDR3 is TGTGCCAGCAGCTTGGGGGACAATGAGCAGTTCTTC.

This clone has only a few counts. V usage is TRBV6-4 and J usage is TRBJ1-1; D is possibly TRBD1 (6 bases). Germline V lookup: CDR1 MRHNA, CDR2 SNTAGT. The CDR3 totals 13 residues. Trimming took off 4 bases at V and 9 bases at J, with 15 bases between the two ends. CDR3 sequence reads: CASSVDQQGKAFF. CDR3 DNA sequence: TGTGCCAGCAGTGTCGATCAACAGGGAAAAGCTTTCTTT.

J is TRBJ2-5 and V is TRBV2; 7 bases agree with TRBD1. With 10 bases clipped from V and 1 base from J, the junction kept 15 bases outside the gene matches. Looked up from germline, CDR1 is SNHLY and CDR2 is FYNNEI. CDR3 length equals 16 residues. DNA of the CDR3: TGTGCCACCTCGGGGTCCGGGACAGCCTTCCAAGAGACCCAGTACTTC. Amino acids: CATSGSGTAFQETQYF.

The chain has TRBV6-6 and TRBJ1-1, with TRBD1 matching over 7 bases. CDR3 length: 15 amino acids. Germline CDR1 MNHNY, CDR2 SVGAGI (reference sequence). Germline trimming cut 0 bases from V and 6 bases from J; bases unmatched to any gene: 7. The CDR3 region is CASSYSGTVASEAFF. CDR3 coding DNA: TGTGCCAGCAGTTACTCCGGGACAGTCGCTTCTGAAGCTTTCTTT.

CDR3 bases: TGTGCCAGCAGCCCCCCGGGGGTCTACGAGCAGTACTTC. It is translated as CASSPPGVYEQYF. This sequence joins TRBV7-9 and TRBJ2-7; D possibly corresponds to TRBD2 (6 bases). Germline V gene sequence: CDR1 SEHNR, CDR2 FQNEAQ (reference sequence). The V gene lost 5 bases and the J gene lost 3 bases, with 11 bases spanning the gap. The CDR3 totals 13 residues.

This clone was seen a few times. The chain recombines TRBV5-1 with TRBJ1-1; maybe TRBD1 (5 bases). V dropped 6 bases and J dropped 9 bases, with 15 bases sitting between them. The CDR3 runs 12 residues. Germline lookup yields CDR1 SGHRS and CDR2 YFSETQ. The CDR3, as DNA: TGCGCCAGCATCGGGGGAGAGACAAAAGCTTTCTTT. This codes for CASIGGETKAFF. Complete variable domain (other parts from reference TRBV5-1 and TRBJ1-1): KAGVTQTPRYLIKTRGQQVTLSCSPISGHRSVSWYQQTPGQGLQFLFEYFSETQRNKGNFPGRFSGRQFSNSRSEMNVSTLELGDSALYLCASIGGETKAFFGQGTRLTVV.

Here the CDR3 DNA reads TGTGCCAGCAGTCTTATGTTCGGGGCGCCCACAGATACGCAGTATTTT. It codes for CASSLMFGAPTDTQYF. The chain carries TRBV27 and TRBJ2-3, with D tentatively TRBD1 or TRBD2 (5 bases each). The germline gives CDR1 MNHEY, CDR2 SMNVEV (reference sequence). CDR3 length: 16 amino acids. Trimming removed 5 bases at V and 2 bases at J, with 17 bases between.

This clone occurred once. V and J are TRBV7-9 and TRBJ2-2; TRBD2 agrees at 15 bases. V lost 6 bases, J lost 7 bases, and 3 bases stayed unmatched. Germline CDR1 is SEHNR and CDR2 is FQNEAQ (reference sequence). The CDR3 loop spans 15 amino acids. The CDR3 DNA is TGTGCCAGCAGACCGGGACTAGCGGGAGGCGGGGAGCTGTTTTTT. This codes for CASRPGLAGGGELFF.

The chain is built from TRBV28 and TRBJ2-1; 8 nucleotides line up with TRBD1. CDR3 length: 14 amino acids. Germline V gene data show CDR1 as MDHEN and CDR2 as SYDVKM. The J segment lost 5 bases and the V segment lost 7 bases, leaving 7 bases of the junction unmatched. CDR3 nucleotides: TGTGCCAGCACGAGGACAGGGTGGGACAATGAGCAGTTCTTC. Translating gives CASTRTGWDNEQFF.

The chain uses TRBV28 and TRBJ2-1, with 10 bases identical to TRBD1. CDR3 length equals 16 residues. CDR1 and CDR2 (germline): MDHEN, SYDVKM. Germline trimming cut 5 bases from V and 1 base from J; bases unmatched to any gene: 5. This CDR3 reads CASSTWDRGSYNEQFF. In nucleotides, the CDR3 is TGTGCCAGCAGTACCTGGGACAGGGGATCCTACAATGAGCAGTTCTTC.

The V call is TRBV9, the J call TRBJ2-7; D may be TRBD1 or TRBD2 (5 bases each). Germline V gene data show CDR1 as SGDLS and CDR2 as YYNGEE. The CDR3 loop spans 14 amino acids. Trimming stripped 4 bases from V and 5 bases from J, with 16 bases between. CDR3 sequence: CASSPEGFVDEQYF. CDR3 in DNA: TGTGCCAGCAGCCCAGAGGGGTTCGTCGACGAGCAGTACTTC. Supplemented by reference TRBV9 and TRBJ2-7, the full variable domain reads DSGVTQTPKHLITATGQRVTLRCSPRSGDLSVYWYQQSLDQGLQFLIQYYNGEERAKGNILERFSAQQFPDLHSELNLSSLELGDSALYFCASSPEGFVDEQYFGPGTRLTVT.

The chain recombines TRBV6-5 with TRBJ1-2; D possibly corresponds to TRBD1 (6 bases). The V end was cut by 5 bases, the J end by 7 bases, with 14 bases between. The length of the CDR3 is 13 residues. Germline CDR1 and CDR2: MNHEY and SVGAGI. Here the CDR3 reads CASSGGEQSGYTF. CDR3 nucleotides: TGTGCCAGCAGTGGGGGCGAGCAGAGTGGCTACACCTTC.

CDR3 in amino acids: CASSPRDSPYYEQYF. CDR3 DNA: TGTGCCAGCAGCCCCAGGGACAGTCCATACTACGAGCAGTACTTC. The gene calls are TRBV7-6 and TRBJ2-7; 7 bases line up with TRBD1. Trimming took 5 bases from V and 3 from J; bases not matched to a gene: 10. The V gene's germline CDR1 is SGHVS and CDR2 FNYEAQ. The CDR3 spans 15 residues. The variable domain in full, with the rest retrieved from reference TRBV7-6 and TRBJ2-7, is GAGVSQSPRYKVTKRGQDVALRCDPISGHVSLYWYRQALGQGPEFLTYFNYEAQQDKSGLPNDRFSAERPEGSISTLTIQRTEQRDSAMYRCASSPRDSPYYEQYFGPGTRLTVT.

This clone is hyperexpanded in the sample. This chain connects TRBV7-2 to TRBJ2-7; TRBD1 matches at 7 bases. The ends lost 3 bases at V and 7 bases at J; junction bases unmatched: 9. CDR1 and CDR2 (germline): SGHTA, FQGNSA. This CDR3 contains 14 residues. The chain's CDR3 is CASSLGQYLREQYF. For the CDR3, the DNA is TGTGCCAGCAGCTTGGGACAGTACCTTCGTGAGCAGTACTTC.